This T cell receptor (beta chain) was retrieved from a study of blood T cell repertoires in COVID-19. About the research overall: Material from acute and convalescent COVID-19 was sourced from the United States, Italy and Spain. Sample material is recorded as cDNA or gDNA derived from T cells, B-cell-depleted T cells, or PBMCs.

With 0 bases clipped from V and 6 bases from J, the junction kept 6 bases outside the gene matches. There are 15 residues in the CDR3. Germline V gene data show CDR1 as SGHKS and CDR2 as YYEKEE (reference sequence). Original analysis: Reference gene primer amplification yielded estimated nucleated cell counts. Generated by immunoSEQ multiplex PCR, the TCRdb table keeps only in-frame clones and is missing some. V and J calls and clone size are copied from that table; D and trimming were computed from the DNA. Among approximately 200,000 clones listed, less than 90% were seen once. This chain joins TRBV5-5 and TRBJ1-5; 7 nucleotides align to TRBD1. Source material: peripheral blood. The clonotype originates from a woman aged 45-65 years with acute or convalescent COVID-19. The CDR3 DNA follows: TGTGCCAGCAGCTTGGTAGGGGGCGCCGGTCAGCCCCAGCATTTT. The encoded protein is CASSLVGGAGQPQHF. The full variable domain, completed using reference TRBV5-5 and TRBJ1-5, is DAGVTQSPTHLIKTRGQQVTLRCSPISGHKSVSWYQQVLGQGPQFIFQYYEKEERGRGNFPDRFSARQFPNYSSELNVNALLLGDSALYLCASSLVGGAGQPQHFGDGTRLSIL.